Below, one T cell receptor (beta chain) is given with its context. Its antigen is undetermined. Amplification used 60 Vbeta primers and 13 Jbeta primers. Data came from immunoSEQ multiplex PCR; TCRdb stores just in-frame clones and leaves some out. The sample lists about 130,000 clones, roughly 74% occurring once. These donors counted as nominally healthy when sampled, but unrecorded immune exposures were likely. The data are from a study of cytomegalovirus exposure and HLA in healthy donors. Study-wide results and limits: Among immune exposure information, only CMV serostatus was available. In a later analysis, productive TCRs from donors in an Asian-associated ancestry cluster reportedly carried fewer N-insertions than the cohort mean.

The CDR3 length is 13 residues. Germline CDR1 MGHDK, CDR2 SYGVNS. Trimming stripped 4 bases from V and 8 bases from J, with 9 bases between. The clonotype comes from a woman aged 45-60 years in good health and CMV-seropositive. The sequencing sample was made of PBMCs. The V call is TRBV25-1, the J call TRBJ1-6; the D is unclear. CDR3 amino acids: CASSVVRDSPLHF. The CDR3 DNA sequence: TGTGCCAGCAGTGTCGTGAGGGATTCACCCCTCCACTTT.